A selection of T cell receptor beta chains follows, all from one sample in a study of early T cells in non-severe SARS-CoV-2 infection. TCRdb processed the 5' RACE reads anew with MiXCR; each CDR3 protein has one entry. The repertoire holds more than 15,000 distinct CDR3 sequences, with around 5.6% as singletons. The material was whole blood, obtained at baseline. These receptors were taken from an adult who was a healthcare worker with PCR-confirmed SARS-CoV-2 infection or an uninfected control (not recorded which). The CDR3 runs from the conserved cysteine through the conserved F or W. A D gene is named only where the DNA matches it firmly. Expanded clones are given a class, and other clones once, few, many or no size at all.

V gene,D gene,J gene,clone size,CDR3 protein,CDR3 DNA
TRBV18,NA,TRBJ2-1,many,CASSLVRDEQFF,TGTGCCAGCTCACTGGTCCGGGATGAGCAGTTCTTC
TRBV29-1,NA,TRBJ2-5,NA,CSARTPGSSYETQYF,TGCAGCGCCAGAACCCCGGGATCCAGTTATGAGACCCAGTACTTC
TRBV4-2,NA,TRBJ1-6,many,CASSHGQENSPLHF,TGTGCCAGCAGCCATGGACAAGAAAATTCACCCCTCCACTTT
TRBV6-6,TRBD1,TRBJ2-5,many,CASSVKPGQGQGTQYF,TGTGCCAGCAGTGTGAAACCGGGACAGGGGCAGGGGACCCAGTACTTC
TRBV5-1,TRBD1,TRBJ1-1,many,CASSLRQGGRNTEAFF,TGCGCCAGCAGCCTCCGACAGGGCGGGAGGAACACTGAAGCTTTCTTT
TRBV27,NA,TRBJ2-5,many,CASSSHRRQETQYF,TGTGCCAGCAGTTCACACCGGAGGCAGGAGACCCAGTACTTC
TRBV7-9,NA,TRBJ1-5,many,CASSKTGGAYSNQPQHF,TGTGCCAGCAGTAAAACGGGCGGAGCCTATAGCAATCAGCCCCAGCATTTT
TRBV19,TRBD1,TRBJ2-1,many,CASSARRDSAYNEQFF,TGTGCCAGTAGTGCCAGAAGGGACAGCGCCTACAATGAGCAGTTCTTC
TRBV6-2/TRBV6-3,TRBD1,TRBJ1-5,many,CASLDRGDQPQHF,TGTGCCAGCTTGGACAGGGGGGATCAGCCCCAGCATTTT
TRBV18,NA,TRBJ2-7,many,CASSPTSDRPYYEQYF,TGTGCCAGCTCACCAACAAGCGACAGACCCTACTACGAGCAGTACTTC
TRBV11-2,TRBD1,TRBJ2-7,many,CASSFPGQLNEQYF,TGTGCCAGCAGCTTTCCGGGACAGCTCAACGAGCAGTACTTC
TRBV4-2,TRBD2,TRBJ2-2,many,CASSQDTSGGPGELFF,TGTGCCAGCAGCCAAGATACGAGCGGGGGTCCTGGGGAGCTGTTTTTT
TRBV5-6,TRBD1,TRBJ2-3,NA,CASSAGTGSRDTQYF,TGTGCCAGCAGCGCGGGGACAGGGAGTAGAGATACGCAGTATTTT
TRBV6-6,NA,TRBJ2-2,many,CASRALGTGELFF,TGTGCCAGCAGGGCACTAGGCACCGGGGAGCTGTTTTTT
TRBV10-3,TRBD2,TRBJ2-3,medium-sized,CAISEPLETGTSGGYTDTQYF,TGTGCCATCAGTGAGCCGCTAGAGACCGGGACTAGCGGGGGATACACAGATACGCAGTATTTT
TRBV11-2,NA,TRBJ2-3,few,CASSLGAGSTDTQYF,TGTGCCAGCAGCTTAGGGGCAGGGAGCACAGATACGCAGTATTTT
TRBV11-3,TRBD1,TRBJ2-2,many,CASSGNRGRLTGELFF,TGTGCCAGCAGCGGCAACAGGGGGCGCCTCACCGGGGAGCTGTTTTTT
TRBV6-1,TRBD1,TRBJ1-1,many,CASRGGWGETEAFF,TGTGCCAGCAGAGGGGGCTGGGGTGAAACTGAAGCTTTCTTT
TRBV7-9,NA,TRBJ2-1,many,CASSFLFRDGDYNEQFF,TGTGCCAGCAGCTTCCTCTTTCGGGACGGAGATTACAATGAGCAGTTCTTC
TRBV7-2,TRBD2,TRBJ2-1,many,CASSLARQRGLRNEQFF,TGTGCCAGCAGCCTGGCCCGCCAGCGGGGATTGAGGAATGAGCAGTTCTTC
TRBV5-5,NA,TRBJ1-1,many,CASSLAAGEVNTEAFF,TGTGCCAGCAGCTTGGCGGCCGGGGAAGTGAACACTGAAGCTTTCTTT
TRBV5-1,NA,TRBJ2-3,few,CASRPRTPADTQYF,TGCGCCAGCAGGCCCCGGACTCCCGCAGATACGCAGTATTTT
TRBV12-5,NA,TRBJ2-7,many,CASGLVRQGPYEQYF,TGTGCTAGTGGTTTGGTACGTCAGGGACCCTACGAGCAGTACTTC
TRBV20-1,TRBD1,TRBJ1-5,many,CSARQGDQPQHF,TGCAGTGCTCGACAGGGGGATCAGCCCCAGCATTTT
TRBV5-4,NA,TRBJ2-3,many,CASSLELASDTQYF,TGTGCCAGCAGCTTGGAGCTAGCATCAGATACGCAGTATTTT
TRBV12-3/TRBV12-4,NA,TRBJ2-5,many,CASSLKGRETQYF,TGTGCCAGCAGTTTAAAGGGAAGGGAGACCCAGTACTTC
TRBV5-1,NA,TRBJ1-5,many,CASSSGIDQPQHF,TGCGCCAGCAGCTCAGGGATCGATCAGCCCCAGCATTTT
TRBV29-1,NA,TRBJ2-6,many,CSVEDLGANVLTF,TGCAGCGTTGAAGATCTAGGGGCCAACGTCCTGACTTTC
TRBV5-1,TRBD1,TRBJ2-3,many,CASRAGTGVSTDTQYF,TGCGCCAGCAGGGCCGGGACAGGGGTTAGCACAGATACGCAGTATTTT
TRBV7-2,NA,TRBJ2-7,many,CASSPNPANYEQYF,TGTGCCAGCAGCCCCAATCCGGCCAACTACGAGCAGTACTTC
TRBV4-1,TRBD2,TRBJ2-1,many,CASSHREGRAGIYNEQFF,TGCGCCAGCAGCCATCGGGAGGGACGGGCAGGGATATACAATGAGCAGTTCTTC
TRBV11-2,NA,TRBJ2-7,many,CASSPDTYEQYF,TGTGCCAGCAGCCCGGACACCTACGAGCAGTACTTC
TRBV6-5,NA,TRBJ2-1,many,CAIRGGAAYNEQFF,TGTGCCATCCGAGGGGGAGCTGCCTACAATGAGCAGTTCTTC
TRBV6-2/TRBV6-3,NA,TRBJ2-7,many,CASSYSRGLQYF,TGTGCCAGCAGTTACTCGAGAGGGTTACAGTACTTC
TRBV4-3,NA,TRBJ1-1,many,CASSQTQSTEAFF,TGCGCCAGCAGCCAGACCCAAAGCACTGAAGCTTTCTTT
TRBV11-3,NA,TRBJ1-2,NA,CASRGQNYGYTF,TGTGCCAGCCGGGGGCAGAACTATGGCTACACCTTC
TRBV18,NA,TRBJ1-2,medium-sized,CASSVESLNYGYTF,TGTGCCAGCTCCGTGGAAAGCCTCAACTATGGCTACACCTTC
TRBV7-8,NA,TRBJ1-5,few,CASSLRTAYSNQPQHF,TGTGCCAGCAGCCTAAGGACAGCTTATAGCAATCAGCCCCAGCATTTT
TRBV7-2,NA,TRBJ2-5,many,CASRPTGLEGETQYF,TGTGCCAGCAGACCGACAGGACTAGAGGGGGAGACCCAGTACTTC
TRBV10-2,NA,TRBJ2-3,medium-sized,CASSETIWDTQYF,TGCGCCAGCAGTGAGACGATTTGGGATACGCAGTATTTT
TRBV7-8,NA,TRBJ2-7,many,CASAWWDSYEQYF,TGTGCCAGCGCCTGGTGGGACTCCTACGAGCAGTACTTC
TRBV29-1,NA,TRBJ1-1,medium-sized,CSVKGRMNTEAFF,TGCAGCGTGAAGGGGAGAATGAACACTGAAGCTTTCTTT